This entry lists 16 T cell receptor beta chains sequenced from one sample in a study of Tregs in tolerant kidney transplant recipients. Assay: immunoSEQ multiplex PCR; the TCRdb copy retains only in-frame clones and omits some. Here the sample spans about 240,000 clones, around 82% being singletons. The specimen sequenced was CD4+ T cells from blood. The receptors come from a human donor in good health.

The chain joins TRBV18 to TRBJ1-6, with D maybe TRBD1 (5 bases). Germline V gives CDR1 KGHSH, CDR2 LQKENI. CDR3 size: 15 residues. V lost 3 bases and J 10 bases, leaving 16 bases between the germline ends. The CDR3 coding sequence is TGTGCCAGCTCACCCAAAACAGGCGTCCTCTCACCCCTCCACTTT. Its protein is CASSPKTGVLSPLHF. Variable domain in full (rest from reference TRBV18 and TRBJ1-6): NAGVMQNPRHLVRRRGQEARLRCSPMKGHSHVYWYRQLPEEGLKFMVYLQKENIIDESGMPKERFSAEFPKEGPSILRIQQVVRGDSAAYFCASSPKTGVLSPLHFGNGTRLTVT.

The chain has TRBV4-2 and TRBJ2-1; 9 bases fit TRBD2. The CDR3 loop spans 15 amino acids. Unmatched junction bases numbered 9, after V lost 0 bases and J lost 12 bases. Looked up from germline, CDR1 is LGHNA and CDR2 is YNFKEQ. CDR3 amino acids: CASSQDHRLAGWQFF. Here the CDR3 DNA reads TGTGCCAGCAGCCAAGATCATCGGCTAGCGGGATGGCAGTTCTTC.

The CDR3 loop reads CASSLTDSSGNTIYF. Here the CDR3 DNA reads TGTGCCAGCAGCCTGACAGACTCCTCTGGAAACACCATATATTTT. The V gene is TRBV11-2, the J gene TRBJ1-3, with D possibly TRBD1 on 5 matching bases. The germline CDR1 and CDR2 sequences are SGHAT and FQNNGV. The germline V and J ends were trimmed by 5 bases and 0 bases, with 11 bases remaining between them. The length of the CDR3 is 15 residues.

The genes are TRBV9 and TRBJ2-7, with a weak D call TRBD1 (5 bases). Germline loops: CDR1 SGDLS, CDR2 YYNGEE. With 4 bases removed from V and 3 bases from J, the gap between germline ends came to 17 bases. The CDR3 consists of 15 residues. The CDR3 region is CASSQRSGWSYEQYF. In DNA form, the CDR3 reads TGTGCCAGCAGCCAACGCTCAGGGTGGAGCTACGAGCAGTACTTC.

The V and J genes are TRBV10-1 and TRBJ2-2; 7 bases agree with TRBD1. Trimming at V came to 6 bases and at J to 0 bases, leaving 4 bases not matched to a gene. The germline V gene encodes CDR1 WNHNN and CDR2 SYGVQD (reference sequence). The CDR3 consists of 15 residues. The DNA of the CDR3 is TGCGCCAGCAGACCGACAGGGACGAACACCGGGGAGCTGTTTTTT. It codes for CASRPTGTNTGELFF.

The rearrangement links TRBV27 to TRBJ1-5, with D unclear. This CDR3 region has 17 residues. Germline V gives CDR1 MNHEY, CDR2 SMNVEV (reference sequence). V was pared by 1 base and J by 0 bases, with 13 bases between. The CDR3 loop reads CASSLLAGLNSNQPQHF. The CDR3 bases are TGTGCCAGCAGTTTATTGGCCGGGCTGAATAGCAATCAGCCCCAGCATTTT.

CDR3 sequence reads: CASSPGGSGGQETQYF. The DNA for the CDR3 is TGTGCCAGCTCACCCGGCGGTAGCGGGGGACAAGAGACCCAGTACTTC. The V call is TRBV18, the J call TRBJ2-5; TRBD2 matches at 9 bases. Trimming took 3 bases from V and 2 from J; bases not matched to a gene: 7. The germline V gene has CDR1 KGHSH and CDR2 LQKENI. The CDR3 is 16 amino acids.

This clone is a singleton in its sample. The chain employs TRBV15 and TRBJ1-5; TRBD1 is a possible D gene (6 bases). The CDR3 has 17 residues. With 2 bases removed from V and 2 bases from J, the gap between germline ends came to 16 bases. Per germline, CDR1 LNHNV and CDR2 YYDKDF (reference sequence). The CDR3, as DNA: TGTGCCACCAGCAGACTTCCTCAGGGGTTGGGCAATCAGCCCCAGCATTTT. Its translation is CATSRLPQGLGNQPQHF.

The V call is TRBV27, the J call TRBJ1-1, with 7 bases lining up with TRBD1. Losses at the gene ends were 0 bases for V and 4 bases for J; bases not matched to a gene: 2. CDR3 length: 14 residues. Germline V CDR1 and CDR2: MNHEY, SMNVEV (reference sequence). The CDR3 reads CASSLSQGSTEAFF. The CDR3 nucleotides are TGTGCCAGCAGTTTATCACAGGGGTCCACTGAAGCTTTCTTT.

This sequence joins TRBV6-5 and TRBJ2-3, with D maybe TRBD2 (5 bases). V was cut by 0 bases and J by 2 bases, with 9 bases left in between. The CDR3 spans 15 residues. Germline lookup yields CDR1 MNHEY and CDR2 SVGAGI. CDR3 loop: CASSYSRAPTDTQYF. The CDR3 DNA reads as TGTGCCAGCAGTTACTCGAGGGCCCCCACAGATACGCAGTATTTT.

The chain has TRBV7-2 and TRBJ2-5; 9 bases fit TRBD2. CDR1 is SGHTA and CDR2 is FQGNSA in the germline V gene. The CDR3 is 14 residues long. V dropped 3 bases and J dropped 1; count of bases not matched to a gene: 0. This CDR3 reads CASSFSGSQETQYF. CDR3 coding DNA: TGTGCCAGCAGCTTTAGCGGGAGCCAAGAGACCCAGTACTTC.

The chain recombines TRBV27 with TRBJ1-1; tentative D call: TRBD1 (5 bases). The V and J ends lost 5 bases and 5 bases respectively, with 15 bases between them. Germline-derived CDR1 and CDR2 are MNHEY and SMNVEV (reference sequence). CDR3 length: 14 residues. The CDR3 DNA reads as TGTGCCAGCAGTGCGAGGCAGGGTCGGACTGAAGCTTTCTTT. This sequence encodes CASSARQGRTEAFF.

The chain links TRBV6-6 to TRBJ2-3; D remains ambiguous. This CDR3 contains 12 residues. Germline V CDR1 and CDR2: MNHNY, SVGAGI (reference sequence). Trimming stripped 3 bases from V and 2 bases from J, with 3 bases between. The CDR3 is CASSYYTDTQYF. The CDR3 DNA reads as TGTGCCAGCAGTTATTACACAGATACGCAGTATTTT.

V and J are TRBV25-1 and TRBJ1-2; perhaps TRBD1 as D (5 bases). This CDR3 contains 16 residues. Trimming left V 1 base short and J 7 bases short, with 19 bases between. CDR1 MGHDK and CDR2 SYGVNS come from the germline V gene. Written as DNA, the CDR3 is TGTGCCAGCAGTGAATTTCGTGCGGGGGTGGGGAGTGGCTACACCTTC. It specifies CASSEFRAGVGSGYTF.

CDR3 residues: CASSVGTSRSNEQFF. The CDR3 DNA reads TGTGCCAGCAGTGTTGGGACTAGTAGGTCCAATGAGCAGTTCTTC. V and J are TRBV2 and TRBJ2-1, with 8 positions matching TRBD2. Per germline, CDR1 SNHLY and CDR2 FYNNEI. The CDR3 is made up of 15 amino acids. V shed 4 bases and J 6 bases; nucleotides not matched to a gene: 8.

This chain uses TRBV2 with TRBJ1-2; no firm D call. The CDR3 is made up of 13 amino acids. The V end was cut by 6 bases, the J end by 6 bases, with 14 bases between. CDR1 is SNHLY, CDR2 FYNNEI, per germline. The DNA of the CDR3 is TGTGCCAGCAGGGACTCGTGGGTCGATGGCTACACCTTC. This translates into CASRDSWVDGYTF.